The next 31 T cell receptor beta chains were all read from a single sample in a study of blood T cell repertoires in COVID-19 (dated by TCRdb to about 2020). Libraries came from the immunoSEQ multiplex PCR assay. This immuneACCESS table, as held by TCRdb, lists in-frame sequences with V and J called but not all clones. Of the missing ones, under half trace to an unresolved V gene in checked studies; the others have no known cause. This sample gives tens of thousands of clones in total; about 78% of them show up just once. The biggest ten clones account for roughly a third of the sample. The specimen was peripheral blood. The receptors were sampled from a man at least 80 years old with acute or convalescent COVID-19.

In its sample, this clone was seen once. The chain carries TRBV4-1 and TRBJ1-2; D is uncertain. Trimming took off 0 bases at V and 3 bases at J, with 5 bases between the two ends. The germline gives CDR1 MGHRA, CDR2 YSYEKL. The CDR3 has 13 amino acids. The CDR3 nucleotides are TGCGCCAGCAGCCAAGACAGATACTATGGCTACACCTTC. It codes for CASSQDRYYGYTF.

The chain employs TRBV19 and TRBJ1-5; D is uncertain. The V end was cut by 1 base, the J end by 4 bases, with 5 bases between. CDR1 and CDR2 from the germline V gene are LNHDA and SQIVND (reference sequence). The CDR3 totals 13 residues. The CDR3, as DNA: TGTGCCAGTAGTATAGGAGGGAATCAGCCCCAGCATTTT. Translation gives CASSIGGNQPQHF. Variable domain in full (rest from reference TRBV19 and TRBJ1-5): DGGITQSPKYLFRKEGQNVTLSCEQNLNHDAMYWYRQDPGQGLRLIYYSQIVNDFQKGDIAEGYSVSREKKESFPLTVTSAQKNPTAFYLCASSIGGNQPQHFGDGTRLSIL.

The V gene is TRBV6-5, the J gene TRBJ2-6; D unresolved. The germline V and J ends were trimmed by 6 bases and 5 bases, with 8 bases remaining between them. The CDR3 totals 13 residues. Germline CDR1 and CDR2: MNHEY and SVGAGI. In DNA form, the CDR3 reads TGTGCCAGCAGCGTCGTATGGGCCAACGTCCTGACTTTC. Translating gives CASSVVWANVLTF.

In DNA form, the CDR3 reads TGTGCCAGCAGTTTACGGGGAGTCTACAATGAGCAGTTCTTC. Its protein is CASSLRGVYNEQFF. This chain links TRBV27 with TRBJ2-1, with TRBD2 as a possible D gene (5 bases). V was cut by 2 bases and J by 3 bases, with 8 bases left in between. The CDR3 totals 14 residues. Germline V lookup: CDR1 MNHEY, CDR2 SMNVEV (reference sequence).

J is TRBJ2-7 and V is TRBV19; D is possibly TRBD2 (6 bases). CDR1 LNHDA and CDR2 SQIVND come from the germline V gene (reference sequence). V was shortened by 6 bases and J by 1 base, with 16 bases between the two germline ends. The CDR3 contains 15 residues. The CDR3, as DNA: TGTGCCAGTAGCAAAGGAGGGGCAGATTCCTACGAGCAGTACTTC. Its protein product is CASSKGGADSYEQYF.

The chain couples TRBV6-5 to TRBJ1-6; D is unresolved. CDR3 size: 13 residues. Trimming took off 5 bases at V and 10 bases at J, with 12 bases between the two ends. Germline V gene data show CDR1 as MNHEY and CDR2 as SVGAGI. CDR3: CASSSGPGSPLHF. The CDR3 DNA reads TGTGCCAGCAGTAGTGGGCCTGGGTCACCCCTCCACTTT.

This clone has more than one count but fewer than ten. The V gene is TRBV6-6, the J gene TRBJ1-4, with 11 bases aligning to TRBD1. Germline CDR1 and CDR2: MNHNY and SVGAGI (reference sequence). Unmatched junction bases numbered 8, after V lost 6 bases and J lost 11 bases. The CDR3 length is 14 residues. CDR3 amino acids: CASRQDRGQGKLFF. CDR3 bases: TGTGCCAGCAGACAGGACAGGGGGCAAGGGAAACTGTTTTTT.

The chain links TRBV19 to TRBJ2-1, with 7 bases aligning to TRBD1. Germline V gives CDR1 LNHDA, CDR2 SQIVND (reference sequence). The V gene end was trimmed by 8 bases and the J gene end by 6 bases; junction bases not matched to a gene: 13. The CDR3 loop spans 15 amino acids. This CDR3 is CASWDRQGVFNEQFF. The CDR3 DNA reads TGTGCCAGTTGGGATCGACAGGGTGTCTTCAATGAGCAGTTCTTC.

The rearrangement joins TRBV12-2 to TRBJ1-1; TRBD1, the D gene given by the table, was not confirmed from the DNA. TRBV12-2 is described as a pseudogene. The CDR3 is 17 residues long. The CDR3 DNA sequence: TGTGCAAGTCGCTTAAATTTTGGGACAGGGCTTTGCACTGAAGCTTTCTTT. Encoded protein: CASRLNFGTGLCTEAFF.

The chain has TRBV6-5 and TRBJ2-5, with unresolved D. The CDR3 is made up of 12 amino acids. The germline gives CDR1 MNHEY, CDR2 SVGAGI. The CDR3 sequence is CASVGVAETQYF. The CDR3 bases are TGTGCTTCGGTCGGCGTAGCAGAGACCCAGTACTTC.

The chain joins TRBV15 to TRBJ1-4; tentatively, D is TRBD1 (5 bases). This CDR3 spans 15 amino acids. The germline CDR1 and CDR2 sequences are LNHNV and YYDKDF (reference sequence). The V and J ends lost 0 bases and 11 bases respectively, with 16 bases between them. CDR3 coding DNA: TGTGCCACCAGCAGAGATGACAGCTCCTTGGGGAAACTGTTTTTT. This translates into CATSRDDSSLGKLFF.

The J gene is TRBJ2-3, the V gene TRBV9, with TRBD2 matching over 8 bases. The CDR3 is 16 amino acids. J gave up 4 bases and V 1 base, and 8 bases lay outside the gene matches. Germline values: CDR1 SGDLS, CDR2 YYNGEE. CDR3 sequence reads: CASSVNSRGDADTQYF. The CDR3, as DNA: TGTGCCAGCAGCGTAAATTCGCGGGGGGATGCAGATACGCAGTATTTT.

The V and J genes are TRBV6-5 and TRBJ1-5; D not certain. The CDR3 contains 13 residues. With 8 bases removed from V and 0 bases from J, the gap between germline ends came to 8 bases. Germline CDR1 is MNHEY and CDR2 is SVGAGI. The CDR3 is CASEHSSNQPQHF. Here the CDR3 DNA reads TGTGCCAGCGAACACAGTAGCAATCAGCCCCAGCATTTT.

This sequence joins TRBV14 and TRBJ2-2; D remains unclear. Germline assignment: CDR1 SGHDN and CDR2 FVKESK. The CDR3 consists of 12 residues. Between the trimmed V and J ends, which lost 4 bases and 5 bases, there was a span of 5 bases. Here the CDR3 reads CASSRSTGELFF. CDR3 coding DNA: TGTGCCAGCAGCCGTTCGACCGGGGAGCTGTTTTTT.

The CDR3 region is CASSSDLKGQGSYNEQFF. The DNA of the CDR3 is TGTGCCAGCAGCTCCGATTTAAAGGGACAGGGGTCCTACAATGAGCAGTTCTTC. This sequence joins TRBV13 and TRBJ2-1; TRBD1 matches at 10 bases. CDR3 length equals 18 residues. Germline V gene data show CDR1 as PRHDT and CDR2 as FYEKMQ (reference sequence). V was pared by 4 bases and J by 1 base, with 10 bases of the junction left unmatched. Using reference TRBV13 and TRBJ2-1 for the parts outside the CDR3, the full variable domain is AAGVIQSPRHLIKEKRETATLKCYPIPRHDTVYWYQQGPGQDPQFLISFYEKMQSDKGSIPDRFSAQQFSDYHSELNMSSLELGDSALYFCASSSDLKGQGSYNEQFFGPGTRLTVL.

This clone appeared a few times. The chain couples TRBV7-2 to TRBJ2-4; 8 bases line up with TRBD2. Unmatched junction bases numbered 11, after V lost 0 bases and J lost 1 base. The CDR3 is 19 residues long. Germline V lookup: CDR1 SGHTA, CDR2 FQGNSA. The CDR3 bases are TGTGCCAGCAGCTTAGCGATCGGAGCTAGCGGGCGGGCCAAAAACATTCAGTACTTC. Its protein product is CASSLAIGASGRAKNIQYF.

The chain is built from TRBV6-4 and TRBJ1-1; D is ambiguous. V was trimmed by 2 bases and J by 5 bases, leaving 21 bases between them. The CDR3 contains 17 residues. In germline, CDR1 is MRHNA, CDR2 SNTAGT. CDR3 sequence reads: CASSDPSKRAPKTEAFF. As DNA, the CDR3 is TGTGCCAGCAGTGACCCCTCGAAGAGGGCGCCGAAGACTGAAGCTTTCTTT.

The J gene is TRBJ2-7, the V gene TRBV11-2; perhaps TRBD1 as D (6 bases). The CDR3 spans 16 residues. V lost 2 bases and J lost 2, with 16 bases in between. CDR1 SGHAT and CDR2 FQNNGV come from the germline V gene. CDR3 residues: CASSLMGSGQPYEQYF. As DNA, the CDR3 is TGTGCCAGCAGCTTAATGGGGAGCGGACAGCCCTACGAGCAGTACTTC.

The chain combines TRBV3-1 (or the pseudogene TRBV3-2) with TRBJ2-3, with 9 bases aligning to TRBD2. The CDR3 is made up of 16 amino acids. Per germline, CDR1 LGHDT and CDR2 YNNKEL (reference sequence). Trimming cost V 1 base and J 5 bases; bases outside gene matches: 7. CDR3 protein: CASSQVISGGGDTQYF. The CDR3, as DNA: TGTGCCAGCAGCCAAGTGATTAGCGGGGGTGGAGATACGCAGTATTTT.

The chain couples TRBV6-5 to TRBJ2-3; 8 nucleotides match TRBD1. Per germline, CDR1 MNHEY and CDR2 SVGAGI. Germline trimming cut 3 bases from V and 7 bases from J; bases unmatched to any gene: 9. CDR3 length equals 15 residues. The CDR3 DNA is TGTGCCAGCAGTTATTTTATCCAGGGGGCGAATACGCAGTATTTT. The encoded protein is CASSYFIQGANTQYF.

The chain employs TRBV7-9 and TRBJ1-1; TRBD1 matches 8 bases. CDR1 and CDR2 from the germline V gene are SEHNR and FQNEAQ (reference sequence). The ends lost 5 bases at V and 4 bases at J; junction bases unmatched: 12. The CDR3 length is 16 residues. CDR3 sequence reads: CASSRIVGQASTEAFF. Written as DNA, the CDR3 is TGTGCCAGCAGCCGGATTGTGGGACAGGCTAGCACTGAAGCTTTCTTT.

This clone came up once. The chain uses TRBV5-4 and TRBJ1-1, with D possibly TRBD1 on 6 matching bases. Trimming took off 5 bases at V and 4 bases at J, with 21 bases between the two ends. CDR1 is SGHNT and CDR2 is YYREEE in the germline V gene (reference sequence). The CDR3 is made up of 16 amino acids. The CDR3 sequence is CASRANRGARSTEAFF. The CDR3 nucleotides read TGTGCCAGCAGGGCTAACCGGGGGGCGCGAAGCACTGAAGCTTTCTTT.

CDR3 nucleotides: TGCGCCAGCAGTCCCGCGGACAGATATCATCAGCCCCAGCATTTT. Translation gives CASSPADRYHQPQHF. V usage is TRBV23-1 and J usage is TRBJ1-5, with D tentatively TRBD1 (6 bases). TRBV23-1 is reported as an ORF; its role is uncertain. This CDR3 has 15 residues. Trimming stripped 4 bases from V and 5 bases from J, with 15 bases between.

This clone occurred once. This chain connects TRBV2 to TRBJ1-2; the match to TRBD1 covers 7 bases. The CDR3 loop spans 14 amino acids. The germline V gene has CDR1 SNHLY and CDR2 FYNNEI. Trimming cost V 3 bases and J 4 bases; bases outside gene matches: 5. The CDR3 here is CASSDLRTGYGYTF. Written as DNA, the CDR3 is TGTGCCAGCAGTGATCTTAGGACAGGCTATGGCTACACCTTC. Full variable domain (remainder filled in from reference TRBV2 and TRBJ1-2): EPEVTQTPSHQVTQMGQEVILRCVPISNHLYFYWYRQILGQKVEFLVSFYNNEISEKSEIFDDQFSVERPDGSNFTLKIRSTKLEDSAMYFCASSDLRTGYGYTFGSGTRLTVV.

This clone was seen just once. The J gene is TRBJ2-7, the V gene TRBV4-1; D unresolved. Per germline, CDR1 MGHRA and CDR2 YSYEKL. The CDR3 has 15 residues. V lost 4 bases to trimming and J lost 3 bases, with 16 bases between them. The CDR3 region is CASSRPGLSLYEQYF. The CDR3 DNA sequence: TGCGCCAGCAGCCGCCCGGGTCTTTCGCTCTACGAGCAGTACTTC.

This clone was observed a single time. The chain couples TRBV6-5 to TRBJ1-1; 7 bases are shared with TRBD1. The CDR3 has 16 residues. From germline, CDR1 is MNHEY and CDR2 SVGAGI. The trim removed 4 bases at V and 6 bases at J, leaving 14 bases unmatched. The CDR3 sequence: CASSSDRARLLAEAFF. CDR3 bases: TGTGCCAGCAGTTCAGACAGGGCACGTCTTCTCGCTGAAGCTTTCTTT.

This clone was detected once. The rearrangement uses TRBV5-4 and TRBJ2-1; D uncertain. Trimming shortened V by 1 base and J by 1 base, and 6 bases separated the two germline ends. This CDR3 comprises 14 residues. The germline gives CDR1 SGHNT, CDR2 YYREEE (reference sequence). In DNA form, the CDR3 reads TGTGCCAGCAGCTTGCAGCGTTCCTACAATGAGCAGTTCTTC. Its protein is CASSLQRSYNEQFF.

This chain links TRBV30 with TRBJ2-7, with 9 bases that match TRBD1. The CDR3 is made up of 15 amino acids. The germline gives CDR1 GTSNPN, CDR2 SVGIG (reference sequence). Trimming removed 0 bases from V and 7 bases from J; junction bases left unmatched: 10. CDR3 sequence reads: CAWSVRTTGGGEQYF. The CDR3, as DNA: TGTGCCTGGAGTGTCCGGACGACAGGGGGTGGTGAGCAGTACTTC.

The gene calls are TRBV6-4 and TRBJ2-3; 8 positions match TRBD1. Per germline, CDR1 MRHNA and CDR2 SNTAGT. With V trimmed by 5 bases and J by 3 bases, 4 bases remained unmatched. The CDR3 totals 14 residues. The CDR3 sequence is CASSRQGRTDTQYF. CDR3 DNA: TGTGCCAGCAGTCGACAGGGGAGGACAGATACGCAGTATTTT.

The rearrangement joins TRBV7-3 to TRBJ1-2; 9 bases align to TRBD1. The CDR3 spans 14 residues. Germline CDR1 reads SGHTA; CDR2 reads FQGTGA. V was pared by 5 bases and J by 5 bases, with 6 bases of the junction left unmatched. The CDR3 loop is CASSQQGARYGYTF. In DNA form, the CDR3 reads TGTGCCAGCAGCCAACAGGGGGCTCGGTATGGCTACACCTTC.

The V gene is TRBV7-2, the J gene TRBJ2-4; 9 nucleotides line up with TRBD2. Germline CDR1 SGHTA, CDR2 FQGNSA. Germline trimming cut 2 bases from V and 4 bases from J; bases unmatched to any gene: 6. CDR3 length equals 16 residues. Here the CDR3 reads CASSLRASGAKNIQYF. CDR3 bases: TGTGCCAGCAGCTTAAGGGCTAGCGGGGCTAAAAACATTCAGTACTTC. Complete variable domain (other parts from reference TRBV7-2 and TRBJ2-4): GAGVSQSPSNKVTEKGKDVELRCDPISGHTALYWYRQSLGQGLEFLIYFQGNSAPDKSGLPSDRFSAERTGGSVSTLTIQRTQQEDSAVYLCASSLRASGAKNIQYFGAGTRLSVL.